This T cell receptor beta chain stems from a study of cytomegalovirus exposure and HLA in healthy donors. The study drew the donors from its 120-subject validation cohort, separate from the roughly 700-subject first cohort. Libraries were prepared by immunoSEQ multiplex PCR; TCRdb keeps only in-frame clonotypes and omits some of them. The data hold over 150,000 clones, with 75% to 95% observed a single time. The CDR3 contains 14 residues. V was pared by 1 base and J by 4 bases, with 10 bases between. Germline V gives CDR1 SEHNR, CDR2 FQNEAQ (reference sequence). The sample consisted of PBMCs. The clonotype was recovered from a woman aged 18-35 years in good health and CMV-seropositive. The rearrangement joins TRBV7-9 to TRBJ1-2; weak D call: TRBD1 (6 bases). As DNA, the CDR3 is TGTGCCAGCAGCTTAGGAGCAGGGGCCTATGGCTACACCTTC. As protein: CASSLGAGAYGYTF.